This T cell receptor (beta chain) was identified in a study of blood T cell repertoires in COVID-19. Turning to the study itself: COVID-19 samples collected from the United States, Italy and Spain covered acute and convalescent phases. Sample material is recorded as cDNA or gDNA derived from T cells, B-cell-depleted T cells, or PBMCs.

The V and J ends lost 3 bases and 2 bases, in that order; junction bases with no gene match: 3. Looked up from germline, CDR1 is SEHNR and CDR2 is FQNEAQ (reference sequence). There are 15 residues in the CDR3. In the authors' methods: Reference gene primer amplification yielded estimated nucleated cell counts. The assay was immunoSEQ multiplex PCR, and TCRdb's table has in-frame clones only and misses some. V and J calls plus clone size are reproduced from that table; the DNA served to infer D and trimming. The repertoire includes about 360,000 clones, around 90% of them detected once, and around 3% sits in the top ten.

Sequencing input: peripheral blood. This sequence originates from a human donor in a cohort sampled during active COVID-19. The V gene is TRBV7-9, the J gene TRBJ2-7; 11 nucleotides align to TRBD2. The CDR3 bases are TGTGCCAGCAGCTTGGATAGCGGGAGGGCCTACGAGCAGTACTTC. It codes for CASSLDSGRAYEQYF.